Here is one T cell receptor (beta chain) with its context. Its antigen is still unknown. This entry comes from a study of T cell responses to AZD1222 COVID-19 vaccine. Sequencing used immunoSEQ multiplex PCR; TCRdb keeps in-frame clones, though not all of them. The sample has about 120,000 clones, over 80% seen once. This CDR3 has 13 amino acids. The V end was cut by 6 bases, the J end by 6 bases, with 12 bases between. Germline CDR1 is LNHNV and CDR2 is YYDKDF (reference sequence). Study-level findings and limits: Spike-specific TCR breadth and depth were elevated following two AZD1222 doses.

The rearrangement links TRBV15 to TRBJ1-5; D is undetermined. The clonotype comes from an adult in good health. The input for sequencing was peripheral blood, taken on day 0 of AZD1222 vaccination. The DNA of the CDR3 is TGTGCCACCAGTTACGGAGTGGGTCAGCCCCAGCATTTT. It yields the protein CATSYGVGQPQHF. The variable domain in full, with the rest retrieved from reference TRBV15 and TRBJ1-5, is DAMVIQNPRYQVTQFGKPVTLSCSQTLNHNVMYWYQQKSSQAPKLLFHYYDKDFNNEADTPDNFQSRRPNTSFCFLDIRSPGLGDTAMYLCATSYGVGQPQHFGDGTRLSIL.